The rows below give T cell receptor beta chains drawn from one sample of a study of blood T cell repertoires in COVID-19. Sequencing used immunoSEQ multiplex PCR; TCRdb keeps in-frame clones, though not all of them. The table includes roughly 250,000 clones, approximately 91% detected once. Sequencing was performed on peripheral blood. The origin of the receptors is a woman aged 40 to 50 who had recovered from COVID-19. Each CDR3 is given with its conserved first and last residue. A D gene is named only where the DNA matches it firmly. Rows give clone size only sometimes, using once, few, many, or a class for an expanded clone.

J gene	clone size	D gene	V gene	CDR3 protein	CDR3 DNA
TRBJ1-4	NA	NA	TRBV19	CASSITGTGEKLFF	TGTGCCAGTAGTATTACGGGGACTGGAGAAAAACTGTTTTTT
TRBJ2-7	NA	NA	TRBV12-2	CASRSKDIDYEQYF	TGTGCAAGTCGCTCTAAGGACATAGACTACGAGCAGTACTTC
TRBJ2-6	NA	TRBD2	TRBV9	CASSISREGRSGANVLTF	TGTGCCAGCAGCATTAGCAGGGAGGGGCGGTCTGGGGCCAACGTCCTGACTTTC
TRBJ1-3	NA	TRBD1	TRBV18	CASSPDRAGNTIYF	TGTGCCAGCTCACCGGACAGGGCTGGAAACACCATATATTTT
TRBJ2-5	NA	NA	TRBV25-1	CASSVGALIQETQYF	TGTGCCAGCAGTGTGGGGGCCCTGATCCAAGAGACCCAGTACTTC
TRBJ1-4	NA	NA	TRBV5-8	CASSLGQGKLFF	TGTGCCAGCAGCTTGGGTCAGGGTAAACTGTTTTTT
TRBJ2-5	NA	NA	TRBV6-2/TRBV6-3	CASRPQGAGQETQYF	TGTGCCAGCAGGCCTCAGGGCGCAGGGCAAGAGACCCAGTACTTC
TRBJ2-1	NA	TRBD2	TRBV7-2	CASSVTSGGFNEQFF	TGTGCCAGCAGCGTCACTAGCGGGGGGTTCAATGAGCAGTTCTTC
TRBJ2-1	NA	TRBD2	TRBV11-2	CASSLEQAGGYNEQFF	TGTGCCAGCAGCTTAGAGCAGGCGGGGGGGTACAATGAGCAGTTCTTC
TRBJ2-3	once	NA	TRBV6-5	CASSLQGTDTQYF	TGTGCCAGCAGCCTCCAGGGTACAGATACGCAGTATTTT
TRBJ2-1	few	NA	TRBV19	CASSIRGQSYNEQFF	TGTGCCAGTAGTATTAGGGGTCAGTCCTACAATGAGCAGTTCTTC
TRBJ2-3	NA	TRBD2	TRBV6-2/TRBV6-3	CASSELAGYTDTQYF	TGTGCCAGCAGCGAACTAGCGGGATACACAGATACGCAGTATTTT
TRBJ2-1	NA	NA	TRBV24-1	CATSDFTGTYNEQFF	TGTGCCACCAGTGATTTTACAGGTACCTACAATGAGCAGTTCTTC
TRBJ1-5	NA	TRBD1	TRBV19	CASMDRGGIQPQHF	TGTGCCAGTATGGACAGGGGGGGCATTCAGCCCCAGCATTTT
TRBJ2-7	NA	TRBD1	TRBV28	CASSLDRDYEQYF	TGTGCCAGCAGCCTAGACAGGGACTACGAGCAGTACTTC
TRBJ2-1	once	TRBD1	TRBV7-9	CASSPAPRTGTNEQFF	TGTGCCAGCAGCCCAGCTCCCAGGACAGGGACCAATGAGCAGTTCTTC
TRBJ1-2	NA	NA	TRBV29-1	CSVADNEEYGYTF	TGCAGCGTCGCGGACAACGAGGAATATGGCTACACCTTC
TRBJ1-5	NA	NA	TRBV5-5	CASSSWWGQGPQHF	TGTGCCAGCAGCTCCTGGTGGGGGCAAGGGCCCCAGCATTTT
TRBJ2-2	NA	NA	TRBV15	CATSGLTSGPGTGELFF	TGTGCCACCAGCGGACTAACAAGTGGGCCAGGCACCGGGGAGCTGTTTTTT
TRBJ1-1	NA	NA	TRBV7-2	CASSSARGRNTEAFF	TGTGCCAGCAGTTCAGCGCGGGGGCGGAACACTGAAGCTTTCTTT
TRBJ2-1	NA	TRBD2	TRBV6-2/TRBV6-3	CASSYPGAAGGYNEQFF	TGTGCCAGCAGTTACCCCGGGGCAGCGGGGGGGTACAATGAGCAGTTCTTC
TRBJ2-3	NA	NA	TRBV6-5	CASSYKPGVDTQYF	TGTGCCAGCAGTTATAAGCCAGGGGTAGATACGCAGTATTTT
TRBJ1-5	NA	TRBD1	TRBV6-5	CASRPDRGPGQPQHF	TGTGCCAGCAGACCAGACAGGGGGCCGGGGCAGCCCCAGCATTTT
TRBJ1-1	few	NA	TRBV9	CASSAGGIGNTEAFF	TGTGCCAGCAGCGCTGGGGGCATAGGGAACACTGAAGCTTTCTTT
TRBJ2-7	NA	TRBD1	TRBV24-1	CATSETGGYEQYF	TGTGCCACCAGTGAGACAGGGGGCTACGAGCAGTACTTC
TRBJ2-1	NA	NA	TRBV7-8	CASSFSIFAEQFF	TGTGCCAGCAGCTTCTCTATTTTTGCTGAGCAGTTCTTC
TRBJ1-4	NA	NA	TRBV4-1	CASSFMRGINEKLFF	TGCGCCAGCAGCTTCATGCGGGGAATTAATGAAAAACTGTTTTTT
TRBJ2-7	once	TRBD1	TRBV7-6	CASSSRDRQGAFEQYF	TGTGCCAGCAGCTCCCGCGATAGACAGGGGGCCTTCGAGCAGTACTTC
TRBJ1-6	NA	NA	TRBV12-3/TRBV12-4	CASSVRDFSPLHF	TGTGCCAGCAGTGTGAGGGATTTTTCACCCCTCCACTTT
TRBJ2-2	NA	TRBD1	TRBV18	CASSPITGQGISGELFF	TGTGCCAGCTCACCCATAACGGGACAGGGCATCTCCGGGGAGCTGTTTTTT
TRBJ1-5	NA	NA	TRBV12-3/TRBV12-4	CASARQPNQPQHF	TGTGCCAGCGCCAGGCAGCCCAATCAGCCCCAGCATTTT
TRBJ1-3	NA	NA	TRBV7-8	CASSPRAAFSGNTIYF	TGTGCCAGCAGCCCCCGCGCGGCATTCTCTGGAAACACCATATATTTT
TRBJ2-1	NA	NA	TRBV5-6	CASSPAEGYNEQFF	TGTGCCAGCAGCCCCGCGGAGGGCTACAATGAGCAGTTCTTC
TRBJ1-6	NA	TRBD1	TRBV5-5	CASSSGTGVSPLHF	TGTGCCAGCAGTTCCGGGACAGGGGTTTCACCCCTCCACTTT
TRBJ2-7	NA	TRBD1	TRBV25-1	CASSRQGSYEQYF	TGTGCCAGCTCCCGACAGGGATCTTACGAGCAGTACTTC
TRBJ2-3	NA	NA	TRBV4-2	CASSQVSGSDTQYF	TGTGCCAGCAGCCAAGTATCAGGATCAGATACGCAGTATTTT
TRBJ1-1	NA	TRBD1	TRBV5-1	CASSLATGGMNTEAFF	TGCGCCAGCAGCTTGGCGACAGGGGGCATGAACACTGAAGCTTTCTTT
TRBJ2-1	NA	TRBD1	TRBV9	CASSNPGGLSSYNEQFF	TGTGCCAGCAGCAACCCAGGGGGCCTAAGCTCCTACAATGAGCAGTTCTTC
TRBJ1-2	NA	TRBD1	TRBV6-2/TRBV6-3	CASSGQGSMEGYTF	TGTGCCAGCAGTGGACAGGGTTCGATGGAAGGCTACACCTTC
TRBJ1-4	NA	TRBD1	TRBV19	CASSIVGTGNEKLFF	TGTGCCAGTAGTATTGTCGGGACAGGGAATGAAAAACTGTTTTTT
TRBJ1-1	once	NA	TRBV7-2	CASSLQENTEAFF	TGTGCCAGCAGCTTACAGGAAAACACTGAAGCTTTCTTT
TRBJ2-1	NA	TRBD2	TRBV6-5	CASSLRTSGSHEQFF	TGTGCCAGCAGTCTGAGGACTAGCGGGAGCCATGAGCAGTTCTTC
TRBJ2-6	NA	TRBD1	TRBV4-1	CASSQAPGQESGANVLTF	TGCGCCAGCAGCCAAGCTCCCGGACAGGAGTCTGGGGCCAACGTCCTGACTTTC
TRBJ2-3	once	NA	TRBV27	CATRRELRTDTQYF	TGTGCCACCAGGCGTGAACTACGCACAGATACGCAGTATTTT
TRBJ2-6	many	NA	TRBV18	CASYKGGASFLSGANVLTF	TGTGCCAGTTACAAAGGGGGGGCCTCATTCCTTTCTGGGGCCAACGTCCTGACTTTC
TRBJ1-6	once	TRBD1	TRBV2	CASSGDRNNSPLHF	TGTGCCAGCAGTGGGGACAGGAATAATTCACCCCTCCACTTT
TRBJ2-7	NA	NA	TRBV7-9	CASGHPSSYEQYF	TGTGCCTCAGGCCACCCGAGCTCCTACGAGCAGTACTTC
TRBJ1-2	many	NA	TRBV11-3	CASSLEISGYGYTF	TGTGCCAGCAGCTTAGAGATATCAGGCTATGGCTACACCTTC
TRBJ1-5	NA	TRBD1	TRBV5-1	CASSLRGGAGQPQHF	TGCGCCAGCAGCTTGCGAGGGGGCGCCGGTCAGCCCCAGCATTTT
TRBJ1-2	NA	TRBD1	TRBV18	CASSLTGGGYGYTF	TGTGCCAGCTCACTCACAGGGGGCGGCTATGGCTACACCTTC
TRBJ2-1	NA	TRBD1	TRBV4-3	CASSQEGQAYNEQFF	TGCGCCAGCAGCCAAGAGGGACAGGCCTACAATGAGCAGTTCTTC
TRBJ2-5	NA	TRBD2	TRBV7-2	CASRYSLGLAGRETQYF	TGTGCCAGCAGATATAGTCTCGGACTAGCGGGAAGGGAGACCCAGTACTTC
TRBJ2-6	NA	NA	TRBV4-2	CASSQGFSGSGANVLTF	TGTGCCAGCAGCCAAGGATTTAGTGGCTCTGGGGCCAACGTCCTGACTTTC
TRBJ2-7	NA	TRBD1	TRBV7-9	CASSLPPGTGRYEQYF	TGTGCCAGCAGCTTACCCCCCGGGACAGGGCGGTACGAGCAGTACTTC